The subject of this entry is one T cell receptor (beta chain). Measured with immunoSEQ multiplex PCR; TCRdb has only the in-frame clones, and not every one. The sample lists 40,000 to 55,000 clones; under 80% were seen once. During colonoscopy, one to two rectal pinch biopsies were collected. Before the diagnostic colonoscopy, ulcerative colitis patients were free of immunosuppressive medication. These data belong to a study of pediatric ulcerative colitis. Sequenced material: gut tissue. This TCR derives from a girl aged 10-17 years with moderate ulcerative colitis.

The CDR3 nucleotides read TGTGCCAGTAGTATAGGAGAAGGGGGCGCTGGCATTCAGTACTTC. Its translation: CASSIGEGGAGIQYF. The chain carries TRBV19 and TRBJ2-4; 7 bases agree with TRBD1. Trimming removed 1 base from V and 9 bases from J; junction bases left unmatched: 9. Looked up from germline, CDR1 is LNHDA and CDR2 is SQIVND (reference sequence). This CDR3 is built from 15 residues. The full variable domain, in which reference TRBV19 and TRBJ2-4 provide the parts outside the CDR3, is DGGITQSPKYLFRKEGQNVTLSCEQNLNHDAMYWYRQDPGQGLRLIYYSQIVNDFQKGDIAEGYSVSREKKESFPLTVTSAQKNPTAFYLCASSIGEGGAGIQYFGAGTRLSVL.